The 26 T cell receptor beta chains given below trace back to one sample, sequenced in a study of Graves' ophthalmopathy and Graves' hyperthyroidism. Using RNA transcripts, the TCR beta CDR3 regions were amplified. First-round RT-PCR relied on HTBI primers, and a second-round multiplex PCR came next. TCRdb fed the multiplex PCR reads into MiXCR, producing one record per CDR3 protein. This sample carries 300,000 to 450,000 distinct CDR3 sequences, about 18% of them seen once, and the ten largest clones take roughly 2.4%. Sequenced: peripheral blood. The receptors were sampled from an adult woman with stable Graves' hyperthyroidism.

This clonotype was seen repeatedly, ten times or more. The chain has TRBV24-1 and TRBJ2-7; the match to TRBD1 covers 8 bases. Germline CDR1 reads KGHDR; CDR2 reads SFDVKD. The CDR3 is 14 amino acids. V shed 3 bases, J shed 5 bases, and the junction held 5 bases outside the gene matches. The CDR3 DNA reads as TGTGCCACCAGTGATACCCGGACAGGGAACGAGCAGTACTTC. Translating it yields CATSDTRTGNEQYF.

This clonotype was seen just once. CDR3 loop: CSASLPNTGTPQEQYF. Written as DNA, the CDR3 is TGCAGTGCTAGCCTACCAAATACCGGGACTCCCCAGGAGCAGTACTTC. The chain combines TRBV20-1 with TRBJ2-7, with D perhaps matching TRBD2 (6 bases). The ends were cut back, 3 bases at V and 7 bases at J, with 25 bases in the middle. Germline values: CDR1 DFQATT, CDR2 SNEGSKA (reference sequence). This CDR3 region has 16 residues.

This clonotype showed up many times. CDR3 nucleotide sequence: TGTGCCAGCAGCACTACGAGGGGGTCCTACGAGCAGTACTTC. Its translation: CASSTTRGSYEQYF. The rearrangement joins TRBV12-3 or TRBV12-4 to TRBJ2-7, with a possible D match to TRBD1 (6 bases). V was pared by 6 bases and J by 1 base, with 13 bases between. The CDR3 consists of 14 residues.

This clonotype came up many times. This sequence joins TRBV27 and TRBJ2-5, with a weak D call TRBD1 (8 bases). CDR3 length: 14 amino acids. CDR1 MNHEY and CDR2 SMNVEV come from the germline V gene (reference sequence). Deletions cut 4 bases from V and 3 bases from J, with 12 bases between. The CDR3 coding sequence is TGTGCCAGCAGTTGGACAGGGACTAAAGAGACCCAGTACTTC. This translates into CASSWTGTKETQYF.

This clonotype has a count of ten or more. This chain links TRBV29-1 with TRBJ1-2, with TRBD1 identical over 7 bases. This CDR3 spans 14 amino acids. The V and J ends lost 3 bases and 4 bases, in that order; junction bases with no gene match: 8. Germline values: CDR1 SQVTM, CDR2 ANQGSEA. CDR3 nucleotide sequence: TGCAGCGTTGATCTTCCAGGGGGGGGCTATGGCTACACCTTC. This codes for CSVDLPGGGYGYTF.

This clonotype was counted at least ten times. The rearrangement links TRBV19 to TRBJ1-5, with a possible D match to TRBD1 (6 bases). The CDR3 totals 17 residues. Germline V gene data show CDR1 as LNHDA and CDR2 as SQIVND (reference sequence). Trimming cost V 6 bases and J 1 base, with 19 bases left between them. The CDR3 region is CASSSGAGDESNQPQHF. The CDR3 nucleotides read TGTGCCAGTAGCTCCGGGGCAGGGGACGAAAGCAATCAGCCCCAGCATTTT.

This clonotype was observed at least ten times. The chain recombines TRBV2 with TRBJ2-2; D gene ambiguous. The CDR3 has 14 amino acids. Trimming cost V 2 bases and J 1 base, with 5 bases left between them. The germline gives CDR1 SNHLY, CDR2 FYNNEI. The DNA for the CDR3 is TGTGCCAGCAGTGAATGGAGGAACACCGGGGAGCTGTTTTTT. Translation: CASSEWRNTGELFF.

This clonotype was seen only a few times. The chain recombines TRBV9 with TRBJ2-7, with 8 bases aligning to TRBD2. J was trimmed by 1 base and V by 0 bases; bases with no gene match: 6. Looked up from germline, CDR1 is SGDLS and CDR2 is YYNGEE. The CDR3 loop spans 16 amino acids. CDR3 in amino acids: CASSVGAAGGSYEQYF. In DNA, the CDR3 is TGTGCCAGCAGCGTAGGGGCGGCGGGAGGTTCCTACGAGCAGTACTTC.

This clonotype was detected a few times. At one end the junction does not follow the germline gene, possibly because of a read error. This chain links TRBV10-3 with TRBJ2-2, with D maybe TRBD1 (6 bases). This CDR3 comprises 15 residues. Germline loops: CDR1 ENHRY, CDR2 SYGVKD. The CDR3 bases are TGTGCCATCAGTACGGACTGGACAGCCACCGGGGAGCTGCTTTTT. This translates into CAISTDWTATGELLF.

Many counts were recorded for this clonotype. V and J are TRBV12-5 and TRBJ2-7, with D possibly being TRBD1 (5 bases). CDR3 length: 15 residues. CDR1 and CDR2 from the germline V gene are LGHNT and FRNRAP. V was trimmed by 8 bases and J by 2 bases, leaving 19 bases between them. The CDR3 DNA sequence: TGTGCTAGTTCAAAGCCAGGGTCCCCTACCTACGAGCAGTACTTC. This translates into CASSKPGSPTYEQYF.

Only one count was recorded for this clonotype. J is TRBJ1-1 and V is TRBV6-5; a weak D match, TRBD1 (5 bases). The V gene lost 2 bases and the J gene lost 7 bases, with 17 bases spanning the gap. The CDR3 totals 15 residues. The germline V gene has CDR1 MNHEY and CDR2 SVGAGI. The CDR3 DNA reads as TGTGCCAGCAGTTACAGGCCAGGGTCGAGGCTTGAAGCTTTCTTT. Translating gives CASSYRPGSRLEAFF.

This clonotype was seen at least ten times. The chain is built from TRBV9 and TRBJ1-1; weak D call: TRBD1 (6 bases). This CDR3 has 15 amino acids. Trimming shortened V by 3 bases and J by 4 bases, and 16 bases separated the two germline ends. The germline V gene encodes CDR1 SGDLS and CDR2 YYNGEE. This chain's CDR3 is CASSESGGLATEAFF. CDR3 DNA: TGTGCCAGCAGCGAGAGTGGGGGCTTGGCCACTGAAGCTTTCTTT.

This clonotype has ten or more counts. The V and J genes are TRBV27 and TRBJ2-7; D may be TRBD2 (6 bases). The V end lost 5 bases, the J end lost 1 base, and 6 bases lay between the germline ends. CDR1 is MNHEY and CDR2 is SMNVEV in the germline V gene (reference sequence). The CDR3 runs 12 residues. CDR3 protein: CASSGGSYEQYF. The CDR3 DNA follows: TGTGCCAGCAGTGGGGGGTCCTACGAGCAGTACTTC.

This clonotype has a single count. V and J are TRBV12-3 or TRBV12-4 and TRBJ1-5; 12 bases line up with TRBD1. J lost 11 bases, V lost 5 bases, and 13 bases had no gene match. The CDR3 spans 16 residues. This CDR3 is CASSGGTGGSSGAQHF. In DNA, the CDR3 is TGTGCCAGCAGTGGGGGGACAGGGGGCTCATCTGGGGCCCAGCATTTT.

The chain has TRBV28 and TRBJ2-7, with 10 bases fitting TRBD2. The germline V gene encodes CDR1 MDHEN and CDR2 SYDVKM. The length of the CDR3 is 16 residues. V lost 0 bases to trimming and J lost 3 bases; unmatched junction nucleotides: 5. In nucleotides, the CDR3 is TGTGCCAGCAGTTTATGGGCTAGCGGGAGAAACTACGAGCAGTACTTC. Amino acids: CASSLWASGRNYEQYF.

This sequence joins TRBV15 and TRBJ2-4, with D maybe TRBD2 (6 bases). CDR3 length: 14 amino acids. The V and J ends lost 5 bases and 7 bases respectively, with 15 bases between them. CDR1 is LNHNV and CDR2 is YYDKDF in the germline V gene (reference sequence). CDR3 protein: CATSPRDVENIQYF. For the CDR3, the DNA is TGTGCCACCAGCCCGCGGGATGTGGAGAACATTCAGTACTTC.

This clonotype was observed many times. The J gene is TRBJ2-7, the V gene TRBV10-2; 8 bases fit TRBD1. Germline V CDR1 and CDR2: WSHSY, SAAADI. Trimming at V came to 6 bases and at J to 2 bases, leaving 6 bases not matched to a gene. This CDR3 is built from 14 residues. The CDR3 DNA sequence: TGCGCCAGCAGGGTCAGGGGGCGCGCCTACGAGCAGTACTTC. This sequence encodes CASRVRGRAYEQYF.

The CDR3 reads CASGLSRDILMNTEAFF. The CDR3 DNA reads TGTGCTAGTGGTTTGTCCCGGGACATTTTGATGAACACTGAAGCTTTCTTT. This rearrangement joins TRBV12-5 to TRBJ1-1, with a weak D call TRBD1 (6 bases). The V end lost 2 bases, the J end lost 0 bases, and 16 bases lay between the germline ends. The CDR3 length is 17 residues. Germline V lookup: CDR1 LGHNT, CDR2 FRNRAP.

This clonotype was recorded many times. The CDR3 is CASTRQGTEAFF. The DNA of the CDR3 is TGTGCCAGCACCCGACAGGGCACTGAAGCTTTCTTT. V gene TRBV2 combines with J gene TRBJ1-1; TRBD1 aligns across 7 bases. This CDR3 is built from 12 residues. Losses at the gene ends were 7 bases for V and 4 bases for J; bases not matched to a gene: 3. Germline lookup yields CDR1 SNHLY and CDR2 FYNNEI.

This clonotype has at least ten counts. Since no conserved phenylalanine or tryptophan closes the CDR3, a read error is the likely cause. No DNA is shown, since the ends of the CDR3 on it are uncertain; the CDR3 is the one TCRdb lists. The V call is TRBV6-1, the J call TRBJ1-5. The germline gives CDR1 MNHNS, CDR2 SASEGT. The CDR3 is 15 amino acids in total, end residues counted. This chain's CDR3 is CASTWKVGSGQPRHL.

This clonotype was counted many times. The chain has TRBV27 and TRBJ1-1, with 8 positions matching TRBD1. With V trimmed by 5 bases and J by 4 bases, 6 bases remained unmatched. This CDR3 is 14 amino acids long. In germline, CDR1 is MNHEY, CDR2 SMNVEV (reference sequence). In nucleotides, the CDR3 is TGTGCCAGCAGTCCAGGACAGGGTATCACTGAAGCTTTCTTT. Protein: CASSPGQGITEAFF.

The genes are TRBV28 and TRBJ1-2; TRBD1 might be the D (6 bases). CDR1 MDHEN and CDR2 SYDVKM come from the germline V gene. This CDR3 comprises 15 residues. Trimming took 7 bases from V and 4 from J, leaving 19 bases between them. The CDR3 region has the DNA TGTGCCAGCACCCAACCCCTCGGGGGGGCCTATGGCTACACCTTC. It encodes CASTQPLGGAYGYTF.

V is TRBV28 and J is TRBJ2-7, with D unclear. The CDR3 spans 15 residues. The V end lost 5 bases, the J end lost 3 bases, and 17 bases lay between the germline ends. Germline CDR1 and CDR2: MDHEN and SYDVKM. CDR3 in DNA: TGTGCCAGCAGTCGTGACTTTACCACCGACTACGAGCAGTACTTC. It is translated as CASSRDFTTDYEQYF.

This clonotype has ten or more counts. The rearrangement joins TRBV9 to TRBJ2-5, with TRBD1 identical over 7 bases. V lost 4 bases and J lost 4; bases outside the gene matches: 10. The germline V gene encodes CDR1 SGDLS and CDR2 YYNGEE. CDR3 length: 15 residues. The chain's CDR3 is CASSPRQGWGETQYF. The CDR3, as DNA: TGTGCCAGCAGCCCTCGACAGGGTTGGGGAGAGACCCAGTACTTC.

This clonotype was observed at least ten times. CDR3 DNA: TGCAGTGCTTCGGGAGGGCAGGTCTACGAGCAGTACTTC. As protein: CSASGGQVYEQYF. The chain joins TRBV20-1 to TRBJ2-7; TRBD2 aligns across 8 bases. The CDR3 is 13 residues long. The junction had 6 bases not matched to a gene; V was cut back by 5 bases and J by 3 bases. Germline V gene data show CDR1 as DFQATT and CDR2 as SNEGSKA (reference sequence).

This clonotype was counted ten times or more. The chain uses TRBV27 and TRBJ2-7, with 10 bases identical to TRBD2. The CDR3 sequence is 14 residues long. Germline-derived CDR1 and CDR2 are MNHEY and SMNVEV (reference sequence). The V and J ends lost 3 bases and 10 bases, in that order; junction bases with no gene match: 9. The CDR3 DNA follows: TGTGCCAGCAGTTTCCTAGCGGGAGAATATCCTCAGTACTTC. Protein product: CASSFLAGEYPQYF.